Below are 28 T cell receptor beta chains sequenced from a single sample in a study of T cell repertoires in cytomegalovirus infection. MiXCR was run by TCRdb on the reads, yielding one entry per CDR3 protein. The table records tens of thousands of distinct CDR3 sequences, 4% of them present only once. Sequencing was done on a sample of PBMCs. Receptors originate from a human donor in good health (CMV status not recorded). Some clones in this sample may be carry-over from other donors' samples.

At least ten counts were recorded for this clonotype. The V and J genes are TRBV7-2 and TRBJ2-7, with D uncertain. Germline V CDR1 and CDR2: SGHTA, FQGNSA. Trimming pared 0 bases from V and 5 bases from J, leaving 8 bases between. The CDR3 spans 13 residues. This CDR3 reads CASSLASRDEQYF. DNA for the CDR3: TGTGCCAGCAGCTTAGCTTCTAGGGACGAGCAGTACTTC.

This clonotype has at least ten counts. The chain recombines TRBV20-1 with TRBJ2-5; D perhaps matches TRBD1 (6 bases). Per germline, CDR1 DFQATT and CDR2 SNEGSKA (reference sequence). Trimming left V 2 bases short and J 2 bases short, with 12 bases between. This CDR3 comprises 14 residues. CDR3 sequence: CSARPGQTQETQYF. The CDR3 nucleotides are TGCAGTGCTAGACCGGGACAAACACAAGAGACCCAGTACTTC.

The chain carries TRBV19 and TRBJ1-1, with a possible D match to TRBD1 (6 bases). V lost 6 bases, J lost 1 base, and 12 bases lay in between. The germline V gene encodes CDR1 LNHDA and CDR2 SQIVND (reference sequence). CDR3 length equals 14 residues. The chain's CDR3 is CASRATGSNTEAFF. The CDR3 DNA sequence: TGTGCCAGTAGGGCAACAGGGTCGAACACTGAAGCTTTCTTT.

This clonotype came up many times. The V call is TRBV7-3, the J call TRBJ2-3; D uncertain. Germline V lookup: CDR1 SGHTA, CDR2 FQGTGA. The CDR3 is 13 amino acids. Trimming took off 3 bases at V and 5 bases at J, with 9 bases between the two ends. The CDR3 protein is CASSFNRGDTQYF. CDR3 in DNA: TGTGCCAGCAGCTTTAACAGAGGAGATACGCAGTATTTT.

This clonotype has a count of ten or more. The chain has TRBV7-4 and TRBJ2-2; perhaps TRBD2 as D (5 bases). V was pared by 4 bases and J by 4 bases, with 7 bases between. CDR1 and CDR2 (germline): SGHVT, SQSDAQ. CDR3 size: 13 residues. CDR3 coding DNA: TGTGCCAGCAGCTGGGAGTTCACCGGGGAGCTGTTTTTT. Amino acid sequence: CASSWEFTGELFF.

This clonotype was detected many times. The chain combines TRBV7-3 with TRBJ1-4; 9 bases are a match to TRBD1. From germline, CDR1 is SGHTA and CDR2 FQGTGA. The CDR3 runs to 17 residues. J gave up 2 bases and V 2 bases, and 6 bases lay outside the gene matches. CDR3 region: CASSLGRDRATNEKLFF. In nucleotides, the CDR3 is TGTGCCAGCAGCTTAGGCCGGGACAGGGCGACTAATGAAAAACTGTTTTTT. The full variable domain, with the rest looked up from reference TRBV7-3 and TRBJ1-4, is GAGVSQTPSNKVTEKGKYVELRCDPISGHTALYWYRQSLGQGPEFLIYFQGTGAADDSGLPNDRFFAVRPEGSVSTLKIQRTERGDSAVYLCASSLGRDRATNEKLFFGSGTQLSVL.

This clonotype was recorded many times. This rearrangement joins TRBV7-8 to TRBJ1-3, with D perhaps TRBD1 (6 bases). The CDR3 runs 17 residues. Germline assignment: CDR1 SGHVS and CDR2 FQNEAQ. Between the trimmed V and J ends, which lost 1 base and 4 bases, there was a span of 17 bases. The DNA of the CDR3 is TGTGCCAGCAGCTTAGTTGGTGTCGGGGGCAAGGGAAACACCATATATTTT. Residues: CASSLVGVGGKGNTIYF. Full variable domain (outside the CDR3, taken from reference TRBV7-8 and TRBJ1-3): GAGVSQSPRYKVAKRGQDVALRCDPISGHVSLFWYQQALGQGPEFLTYFQNEAQLDKSGLPSDRFFAERPEGSVSTLKIQRTQQEDSAVYLCASSLVGVGGKGNTIYFGEGSWLTVV.

A single count supports this clonotype. A much larger clone lies a single base off, so this may be a read error. This chain connects TRBV7-9 to TRBJ2-7; perhaps TRBD2 as D (5 bases). Germline CDR1 is SEHNR and CDR2 is FQNEAQ (reference sequence). V was clipped by 3 bases and J by 2 bases, with 26 bases between them. CDR3 length equals 19 residues. CDR3 protein: CASSFLAPLTKRIPYEQYF. The CDR3 nucleotides read TGTGCCAGCAGCTTCTTGGCCCCTTTGACTAAGCGGATTCCCTACGAGCAGTACTTC.

This clonotype was detected many times. This chain joins TRBV7-8 and TRBJ1-6; the D is unclear. The CDR3 sequence is 16 residues long. Trimming removed 2 bases from V and 0 bases from J, with 8 bases in between. Germline values: CDR1 SGHVS, CDR2 FQNEAQ. For the CDR3, the DNA is TGTGCCAGCAGCTTATTAGCAAGCTCCTATAATTCACCCCTCCACTTT. Translated: CASSLLASSYNSPLHF.

This clonotype was observed many times. The gene calls are TRBV7-8 and TRBJ2-1, with 16 bases aligning to TRBD2. The CDR3 runs to 18 residues. V gave up 5 bases and J gave up 9 bases; unmatched junction bases: 13. CDR1 and CDR2 from the germline V gene are SGHVS and FQNEAQ. DNA of the CDR3: TGTGCCAGCAGCCCCCAGGGAGGGACTAGCGGGAGGGGGGGTGAGCAGTTCTTC. Its protein product is CASSPQGGTSGRGGEQFF.

This clonotype was detected ten times or more. V gene TRBV7-2 combines with J gene TRBJ2-1, with TRBD2 matching 11 bases. Germline values: CDR1 SGHTA, CDR2 FQGNSA. Losses at the gene ends were 1 base for V and 4 bases for J; bases not matched to a gene: 9. The CDR3 runs 18 residues. The DNA of the CDR3 is TGTGCCAGCAGCTTAGATCTAGCGGGGGGACAAGCATACAATGAGCAGTTCTTC. This gives the protein CASSLDLAGGQAYNEQFF.

This clonotype occurred many times. The V gene is TRBV29-1, the J gene TRBJ1-1, with no clear D. Trimming took 3 bases from V and 1 from J, leaving 6 bases between them. CDR1 and CDR2 from the germline V gene are SQVTM and ANQGSEA. The CDR3 is 12 amino acids. The chain's CDR3 is CSVDTGNTEAFF. In DNA form, the CDR3 reads TGCAGCGTTGACACGGGGAACACTGAAGCTTTCTTT.

This clonotype has at least ten counts. This rearrangement joins TRBV7-2 to TRBJ2-1, with D uncertain. Looked up from germline, CDR1 is SGHTA and CDR2 is FQGNSA. The CDR3 has 14 amino acids. V was pared by 4 bases and J by 0 bases, with 7 bases between. The CDR3 DNA follows: TGTGCCAGCAGCTCGGTTAGCTCCTACAATGAGCAGTTCTTC. It translates to CASSSVSSYNEQFF.

This clonotype was seen at least ten times. The chain has TRBV6-1 and TRBJ2-7; the match to TRBD2 covers 14 bases. This CDR3 spans 14 amino acids. Trimming at V came to 7 bases and at J to 4 bases, leaving 3 bases not matched to a gene. Per germline, CDR1 MNHNS and CDR2 SASEGT. The CDR3 region has the DNA TGTGCCAGCACGGGACTAGCGGGAGTGTACGAGCAGTACTTC. Its translation is CASTGLAGVYEQYF.

Ten or more counts support this clonotype. The V call is TRBV10-3, the J call TRBJ2-3; 11 positions match TRBD1. The trim removed 3 bases at V and 3 bases at J, leaving 5 bases unmatched. The CDR3 runs 16 residues. Looked up from germline, CDR1 is ENHRY and CDR2 is SYGVKD. The DNA of the CDR3 is TGTGCCATCAGTGACTTCGGACAGGGGGCAACAGATACGCAGTATTTT. Translated: CAISDFGQGATDTQYF.

This clonotype was detected ten times or more. V is TRBV7-2 and J is TRBJ2-1, with a tentative D call TRBD2 (6 bases). This CDR3 contains 14 residues. Per the germline V gene, CDR1 is SGHTA and CDR2 is FQGNSA. V was pared by 5 bases and J by 7 bases, with 15 bases between. CDR3 protein: CASSPTAGTNEQFF. The CDR3 nucleotides read TGTGCCAGCAGCCCCACGGCGGGGACTAATGAGCAGTTCTTC.

In this sample, this clonotype turned up many times. An end of the junction differs from the germline gene, which may be a read error. J is TRBJ1-4 and V is TRBV28, with TRBD1 identical over 9 bases. The CDR3 contains 17 residues. Germline V CDR1 and CDR2: MDHEN, SYDVKM. CDR3 region: CASSSKPPGQGNGKLFF. The CDR3 coding sequence is TGTGCCAGCAGTTCAAAACCTCCGGGACAGGGTAATGGAAAACTGTTTTTT.

This clonotype occurred many times. CDR3 sequence: CATSRDRGEGYTF. CDR3 DNA: TGTGCCACCAGCAGAGATCGGGGCGAGGGCTACACCTTC. This sequence joins TRBV15 and TRBJ1-2; D is possibly TRBD1 (5 bases). The CDR3 sequence is 13 residues long. Germline CDR1 is LNHNV and CDR2 is YYDKDF (reference sequence). Trimming took off 0 bases at V and 8 bases at J, with 10 bases between the two ends.

This clonotype was observed at least ten times. The chain uses TRBV7-6 and TRBJ1-5; D is undetermined. The CDR3 contains 12 residues. Germline loops: CDR1 SGHVS, CDR2 FNYEAQ. With 11 bases removed from V and 1 base from J, the gap between germline ends came to 9 bases. The DNA of the CDR3 is TGTGCCGGTAGAAGAAGCAATCAGCCCCAGCATTTT. This sequence encodes CAGRRSNQPQHF.

This clonotype was recorded at least ten times. The chain couples TRBV7-2 to TRBJ1-2; no definite D call. The CDR3 totals 17 residues. The V end was cut by 4 bases, the J end by 2 bases, with 20 bases between. The V gene's germline CDR1 is SGHTA and CDR2 FQGNSA. CDR3 coding DNA: TGTGCCAGCAGCTACGGTCCTTCTACAATAGTGAACTATGGCTACACCTTC. Translated, it gives CASSYGPSTIVNYGYTF.

This clonotype was seen at least ten times. The chain combines TRBV7-2 with TRBJ2-1; 11 bases are a match to TRBD2. The ends lost 5 bases at V and 8 bases at J; junction bases unmatched: 11. Germline assignment: CDR1 SGHTA and CDR2 FQGNSA. The CDR3 extends over 16 amino acids. In DNA, the CDR3 is TGTGCCAGCAGCCGGGGGACTAGCGGAAACACGGATGAGCAGTTCTTC. Its protein product is CASSRGTSGNTDEQFF.

This clonotype was seen at least ten times. This chain links TRBV7-2 with TRBJ1-2; weak D call: TRBD1 (5 bases). This CDR3 is built from 14 residues. The V end was cut by 5 bases, the J end by 14 bases, with 24 bases between. The germline V gene encodes CDR1 SGHTA and CDR2 FQGNSA. CDR3 nucleotides: TGTGCCAGCAGCCTCGATTCATACAGGAGCAAGAAAACCTTC. Protein sequence: CASSLDSYRSKKTF.

This clonotype was detected ten times or more. This chain connects TRBV7-2 to TRBJ2-5; no definite D call. CDR1 is SGHTA, CDR2 FQGNSA, per germline. CDR3 length: 14 amino acids. The V and J ends lost 5 bases and 1 base respectively, with 11 bases between them. For the CDR3, the DNA is TGTGCCAGCAGCAAAATGGCAGCCCAAGAGACCCAGTACTTC. It translates to CASSKMAAQETQYF.

This clonotype appeared many times. This CDR3 is CASSMTAEDRFSYEQYF. The CDR3 region has the DNA TGTGCCAGCAGCATGACCGCCGAGGACAGGTTTTCCTACGAGCAGTACTTC. The genes are TRBV7-6 and TRBJ2-7; 7 bases agree with TRBD1. Losses at the gene ends were 5 bases for V and 1 base for J; bases not matched to a gene: 14. Germline V gives CDR1 SGHVS, CDR2 FNYEAQ. The CDR3 spans 17 residues.

This clonotype came up many times. The V gene is TRBV7-2, the J gene TRBJ1-5, with D possibly being TRBD1 (6 bases). CDR1 SGHTA and CDR2 FQGNSA come from the germline V gene. Trimming cost V 2 bases and J 2 bases, with 13 bases left between them. This CDR3 contains 16 residues. In nucleotides, the CDR3 is TGTGCCAGCAGCTTATCTGGACAGCTCGGCAATCAGCCCCAGCATTTT. Translating it yields CASSLSGQLGNQPQHF.

Ten or more counts support this clonotype. The chain uses TRBV7-3 and TRBJ2-3, with TRBD2 as a possible D gene (6 bases). Per the germline V gene, CDR1 is SGHTA and CDR2 is FQGTGA. The CDR3 has 14 residues. The V and J ends lost 4 bases and 7 bases respectively, with 15 bases between them. CDR3 DNA sequence: TGTGCCAGCAGCTCGGGACTCCACAGCTATACGCAGTATTTT. Amino acids: CASSSGLHSYTQYF.

At least ten counts were recorded for this clonotype. The V gene is TRBV6-2 or TRBV6-3, the J gene TRBJ2-6, with D unclear. The V gene lost 6 bases and the J gene lost 0 bases, with 15 bases spanning the gap. Looked up from germline, CDR1 is MNHEY and CDR2 is SVGEGT. The CDR3 is 17 residues long. For the CDR3, the DNA is TGTGCCAGCAGACACAACACAGACCACTCTGGGGCCAACGTCCTGACTTTC. Protein sequence: CASRHNTDHSGANVLTF.

The chain employs TRBV6-4 and TRBJ2-3, with 7 bases identical to TRBD2. The CDR3 contains 17 residues. The germline V gene encodes CDR1 MRHNA and CDR2 SNTAGT. V gave up 3 bases and J gave up 5 bases; unmatched junction bases: 14. DNA of the CDR3: TGTGCCAGCAGTGATTGGTGGCGGGAGTCTCGTATAGATACGCAGTATTTT. Amino acid sequence: CASSDWWRESRIDTQYF.